The entry below gives a single T cell receptor (beta chain) sequence along with its context. The antigen is undetermined. V gave up 6 bases and J gave up 2 bases, with 12 bases separating them. Germline V gives CDR1 KGHSH, CDR2 LQKENI. The CDR3 length is 14 residues. This sample stems from a study of T-cell reconstitution after alpha-beta-depleted transplantation in children. Study results and caveats: Recipient T cells and thymic progenitors that survived gave rise to the high TCRbeta diversity observed at day 60 in some patients. Newly produced T cells mostly provided counts and TCRbeta diversity after one year, as hyperexpanded clones declined. There were reportedly several hundred expanded graft clones from which alpha-beta T cells came about two months after transplant.

TCRbeta library preparation incorporated unique molecular identifiers. One entry per CDR3 protein, called by TCRdb with MiXCR from the PCR reads. The sample records fewer than 550,000 distinct CDR3 sequences, roughly 10% being singletons. The material was PBMCs, mostly from graft donor cells, obtained 180 days after TCRalphabeta/CD19-depleted stem cell transplant. This TCR came from a female patient under 10 years old who had a stem cell transplant for aplastic anemia, so the T cells may come from the graft donor. The chain links TRBV18 to TRBJ2-3, with a tentative D call TRBD1 (5 bases). CDR3 amino acids: CASSEYRSTDTQYF. As DNA, the CDR3 is TGTGCCAGCTCCGAGTACAGGTCCACAGATACGCAGTATTTT. The full variable domain, its missing parts supplied by reference TRBV18 and TRBJ2-3, is NAGVMQNPRHLVRRRGQEARLRCSPMKGHSHVYWYRQLPEEGLKFMVYLQKENIIDESGMPKERFSAEFPKEGPSILRIQQVVRGDSAAYFCASSEYRSTDTQYFGPGTRLTVL.